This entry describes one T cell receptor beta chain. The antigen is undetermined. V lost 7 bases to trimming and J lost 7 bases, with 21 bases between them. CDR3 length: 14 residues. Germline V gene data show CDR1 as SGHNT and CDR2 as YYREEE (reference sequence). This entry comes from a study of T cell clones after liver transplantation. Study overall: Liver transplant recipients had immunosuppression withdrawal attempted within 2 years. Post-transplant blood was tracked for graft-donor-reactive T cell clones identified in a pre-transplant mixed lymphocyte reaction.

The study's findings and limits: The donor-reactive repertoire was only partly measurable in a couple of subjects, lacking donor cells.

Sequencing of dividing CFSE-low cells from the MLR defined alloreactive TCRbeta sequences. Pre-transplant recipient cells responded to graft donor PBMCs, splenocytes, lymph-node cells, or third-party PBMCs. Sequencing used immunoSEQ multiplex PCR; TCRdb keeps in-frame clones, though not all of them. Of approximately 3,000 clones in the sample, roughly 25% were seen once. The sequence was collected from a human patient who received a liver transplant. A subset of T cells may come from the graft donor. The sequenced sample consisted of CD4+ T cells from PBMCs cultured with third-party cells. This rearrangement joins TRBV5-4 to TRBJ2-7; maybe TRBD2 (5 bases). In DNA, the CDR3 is TGTGCCAGCGAGATCCCCAATTCGGGGTTAGAGCAGTACTTC. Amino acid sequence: CASEIPNSGLEQYF.